Listed here are 26 T cell receptor beta chains from one sample, sequenced in a study of radiotherapy plus CTLA-4 blockade in lung cancer. Libraries were prepared by immunoSEQ multiplex PCR; TCRdb keeps only in-frame clonotypes and omits some of them. The sample has roughly 97,000 clones; approximately 72% are singletons. The specimen was peripheral blood, collected from a patient treated with radiotherapy plus ipilimumab. The origin of the receptors is a human donor with non-small cell lung cancer who had a partial response to radiotherapy plus ipilimumab. Some clones in this sample may be carry-over from other donors' samples.

The chain employs TRBV29-1 and TRBJ2-2; 10 bases map to TRBD2. CDR3 length equals 14 residues. The V gene's germline CDR1 is SQVTM and CDR2 ANQGSEA. Trimming at V came to 6 bases and at J to 6 bases, leaving 7 bases not matched to a gene. The CDR3 sequence is CSVRGSGGAGELFF. In nucleotides, the CDR3 is TGCAGCGTGCGGGGAAGCGGGGGGGCCGGGGAGCTGTTTTTT.

This CDR3 reads CASSPRTSQETQYF. The CDR3 DNA sequence: TGTGCCAGCAGCCCTAGGACTAGCCAAGAGACCCAGTACTTC. The V gene is TRBV28, the J gene TRBJ2-5, with TRBD2 matching over 7 bases. Germline CDR1 and CDR2: MDHEN and SYDVKM. The V segment lost 6 bases and the J segment 1 base; nucleotides outside the gene matches: 5. This CDR3 is built from 14 residues. The variable domain in full, completed from reference TRBV28 and TRBJ2-5, reads DVKVTQSSRYLVKRTGEKVFLECVQDMDHENMFWYRQDPGLGLRLIYFSYDVKMKEKGDIPEGYSVSREKKERFSLILESASTNQTSMYLCASSPRTSQETQYFGPGTRLLVL.

The chain combines TRBV6-6 with TRBJ2-3; 7 bases agree with TRBD1. In germline, CDR1 is MNHNY, CDR2 SVGAGI (reference sequence). The CDR3 runs to 14 residues. After removal of 6 bases from V and 4 bases from J, the junction contained 7 bases not matched to a gene. CDR3 nucleotides: TGTGCCAGCAGAAAAGGGGGCAGCGCAGATACGCAGTATTTT. The encoded protein is CASRKGGSADTQYF.

This clone showed up just a few times. The rearrangement joins TRBV6-5 to TRBJ2-2, with 8 nucleotides matching TRBD1. The CDR3 has 15 amino acids. The V gene's germline CDR1 is MNHEY and CDR2 SVGAGI. V lost 0 bases and J lost 9; bases outside the gene matches: 6. The CDR3 region is CASSYSTGVSRELFF. In nucleotides, the CDR3 is TGTGCCAGCAGTTACTCGACAGGGGTCTCTAGGGAGCTGTTTTTT.

The V gene is TRBV7-3, the J gene TRBJ2-1; TRBD2 agrees at 9 bases. CDR3 length equals 15 residues. Per germline, CDR1 SGHTA and CDR2 FQGTGA. V shed 5 bases, J shed 7 bases, and the junction held 9 bases outside the gene matches. This CDR3 reads CASSPRGLAGNEQFF. CDR3 nucleotide sequence: TGTGCCAGCAGCCCCCGGGGACTAGCTGGGAATGAGCAGTTCTTC.

The chain uses TRBV5-1 and TRBJ2-3; TRBD2 agrees at 9 bases. The CDR3 contains 16 residues. The germline V gene encodes CDR1 SGHRS and CDR2 YFSETQ. V gave up 1 base and J gave up 2 bases; unmatched junction bases: 5. The CDR3 loop is CASSLFIAGATDTQYF. DNA for the CDR3: TGCGCCAGCAGCTTGTTTATAGCGGGGGCCACAGATACGCAGTATTTT. Filled out from reference TRBV5-1 and TRBJ2-3, the complete variable domain reads KAGVTQTPRYLIKTRGQQVTLSCSPISGHRSVSWYQQTPGQGLQFLFEYFSETQRNKGNFPGRFSGRQFSNSRSEMNVSTLELGDSALYLCASSLFIAGATDTQYFGPGTRLTVL.

The chain employs TRBV6-4 and TRBJ2-7, with 7 bases lining up with TRBD2. The CDR3 is made up of 13 amino acids. CDR1 MRHNA and CDR2 SNTAGT come from the germline V gene. V lost 5 bases to trimming and J lost 7 bases; unmatched junction nucleotides: 8. The CDR3 protein is CASSRLMGGEQYF. Written as DNA, the CDR3 is TGTGCCAGCAGTCGACTTATGGGGGGGGAGCAGTACTTC.

CDR3 DNA: TGTGCCAGCAGCCCCGTTCTGCGGGAGACCGGGGAGCTGTTTTTT. Protein sequence: CASSPVLRETGELFF. The chain couples TRBV7-6 to TRBJ2-2, with 7 positions matching TRBD2. Trimming at V came to 5 bases and at J to 5 bases, leaving 8 bases not matched to a gene. The CDR3 consists of 15 residues. The germline gives CDR1 SGHVS, CDR2 FNYEAQ.

The chain uses TRBV5-1 and TRBJ2-7; TRBD1 aligns across 9 bases. In germline, CDR1 is SGHRS, CDR2 YFSETQ. V trimming: 2 bases; J trimming: 2 bases; junction bases outside the gene matches: 2. This CDR3 spans 14 amino acids. The CDR3 DNA sequence: TGCGCCAGCAGCTTCCGGGACAGGGCCTACGAGCAGTACTTC. It encodes CASSFRDRAYEQYF. Variable domain in full (rest from reference TRBV5-1 and TRBJ2-7): KAGVTQTPRYLIKTRGQQVTLSCSPISGHRSVSWYQQTPGQGLQFLFEYFSETQRNKGNFPGRFSGRQFSNSRSEMNVSTLELGDSALYLCASSFRDRAYEQYFGPGTRLTVT.

This chain joins TRBV2 and TRBJ2-4; 7 bases agree with TRBD1. CDR3 length equals 17 residues. Germline trimming cut 3 bases from V and 1 base from J; bases unmatched to any gene: 9. Germline V gene data show CDR1 as SNHLY and CDR2 as FYNNEI. The CDR3 here is CASSDDQGVRAKNIQYF. CDR3 in DNA: TGTGCCAGCAGTGACGATCAGGGGGTAAGGGCCAAAAACATTCAGTACTTC.

J is TRBJ2-7 and V is TRBV30; 7 bases are a match to TRBD2. The J segment lost 1 base and the V segment lost 2 bases, leaving 2 bases of the junction unmatched. Germline V gene sequence: CDR1 GTSNPN, CDR2 SVGIG (reference sequence). The CDR3 has 13 residues. The CDR3 reads CAWSLGGSYEQYF. Written as DNA, the CDR3 is TGTGCCTGGAGTTTGGGAGGGTCCTACGAGCAGTACTTC.

The CDR3 bases are TGTGCCAGCAGTCCCTCAGGGTATAGTGAAAAACTGTTTTTT. Amino acid sequence: CASSPSGYSEKLFF. This chain uses TRBV28 with TRBJ1-4, with D perhaps TRBD1 (5 bases). The CDR3 length is 14 residues. The germline gives CDR1 MDHEN, CDR2 SYDVKM. Trimming cost V 5 bases and J 7 bases, with 14 bases left between them.

In this sample, this clone turned up a few times. J is TRBJ2-1 and V is TRBV5-1; no clear D. The V end lost 3 bases, the J end lost 7 bases, and 5 bases lay between the germline ends. CDR3 length: 11 amino acids. The germline CDR1 and CDR2 sequences are SGHRS and YFSETQ. The CDR3 spells CASSYSNEQFF. The CDR3 nucleotides read TGCGCCAGCAGCTACAGTAATGAGCAGTTCTTC.

This clone has just a few counts. This chain links TRBV9 with TRBJ1-1; TRBD1 agrees at 7 bases. CDR1 is SGDLS and CDR2 is YYNGEE in the germline V gene. Trimming removed 0 bases from V and 6 bases from J; junction bases left unmatched: 5. The CDR3 spans 14 residues. The CDR3 coding sequence is TGTGCCAGCAGCGTAGGGGGCAGGGGGGCTGAAGCTTTCTTT. Translated, it gives CASSVGGRGAEAFF.

With respect to this clone: Germline is not matched at one junction end, which may reflect a read error. The genes are TRBV6-6 and TRBJ2-7, with 9 bases lining up with TRBD2. Germline V gives CDR1 MNHNY, CDR2 SVGAGI (reference sequence). The CDR3 is made up of 16 amino acids. CDR3 nucleotide sequence: TGTGCCAGCAGTTCCTTTAGCGGGAGAGGGTCCTACGGGCAGTACTTC. Translated: CASSSFSGRGSYGQYF.

This clone was counted a few times. J is TRBJ2-1 and V is TRBV11-2; TRBD2 might be the D (5 bases). Germline V gives CDR1 SGHAT, CDR2 FQNNGV. V gave up 8 bases and J gave up 3 bases, with 14 bases separating them. CDR3 size: 14 residues. The CDR3 sequence is CASSFSSRYNEQFF. Written as DNA, the CDR3 is TGTGCCAGCTCCTTTTCTAGCCGCTACAATGAGCAGTTCTTC.

This clone was seen a handful of times. The chain recombines TRBV7-3 with TRBJ1-1; no clear D gene. This CDR3 spans 13 amino acids. The V gene's germline CDR1 is SGHTA and CDR2 FQGTGA. V was cut by 3 bases and J by 4 bases, with 9 bases left in between. CDR3 region: CASSFSKITEAFF. The CDR3 region has the DNA TGTGCCAGCAGCTTTTCAAAAATCACTGAAGCTTTCTTT.

The V gene is TRBV27, the J gene TRBJ2-1, with D perhaps TRBD2 (5 bases). The germline V gene encodes CDR1 MNHEY and CDR2 SMNVEV (reference sequence). Trimming cost V 2 bases and J 2 bases, with 10 bases left between them. This CDR3 is 15 amino acids long. As DNA, the CDR3 is TGTGCCAGCAGTTTAGGGAGAACGGCCTACAATGAGCAGTTCTTC. Its protein is CASSLGRTAYNEQFF.

The chain has TRBV5-1 and TRBJ2-7, with 7 bases that match TRBD1. The CDR3 is 15 amino acids. Looked up from germline, CDR1 is SGHRS and CDR2 is YFSETQ. V was pared by 0 bases and J by 9 bases, with 12 bases of the junction left unmatched. CDR3 amino acids: CASSLVLQGSSAQYF. CDR3 sequence (DNA): TGCGCCAGCAGCTTGGTTCTACAGGGGTCATCCGCGCAGTACTTC.

This clone was counted a single time. The rearrangement joins TRBV28 to TRBJ2-5, with 7 bases matching TRBD1. The J segment lost 4 bases and the V segment lost 9 bases, leaving 8 bases of the junction unmatched. The CDR3 loop spans 13 amino acids. Germline V gene sequence: CDR1 MDHEN, CDR2 SYDVKM. CDR3: CASGDRVPETQYF. The CDR3, as DNA: TGTGCCAGTGGAGACAGGGTCCCAGAGACCCAGTACTTC. Using reference TRBV28 and TRBJ2-5 for the parts outside the CDR3, the full variable domain is DVKVTQSSRYLVKRTGEKVFLECVQDMDHENMFWYRQDPGLGLRLIYFSYDVKMKEKGDIPEGYSVSREKKERFSLILESASTNQTSMYLCASGDRVPETQYFGPGTRLLVL.

This rearrangement joins TRBV19 to TRBJ2-5; 7 bases agree with TRBD1. This CDR3 comprises 13 residues. With V trimmed by 5 bases and J by 2 bases, 2 bases remained unmatched. From germline, CDR1 is LNHDA and CDR2 SQIVND (reference sequence). CDR3 region: CASSVQGQETQYF. The CDR3 DNA is TGTGCCAGTAGTGTACAGGGGCAAGAGACCCAGTACTTC.

Worth noting for this clone: Compared with germline, one end of the junction differs, possibly owing to a read error. The V gene is TRBV4-1, the J gene TRBJ2-3; 7 bases map to TRBD1. The CDR3 totals 12 residues. Germline V gene data show CDR1 as MGHRA and CDR2 as YSYEKL. The CDR3 nucleotides read TGCGCCAGCAGCCAACCGAGACAGGGTACGCATTTT. Its translation is CASSQPRQGTHF.

CDR3 DNA sequence: TGTGCCAGCAGCTTAGCCAGGGCCCAGTGGGAGACCCAGTACTTC. This sequence encodes CASSLARAQWETQYF. J is TRBJ2-5 and V is TRBV11-2; tentative D call: TRBD1 (5 bases). CDR1 is SGHAT and CDR2 is FQNNGV in the germline V gene. The length of the CDR3 is 15 residues. The ends were cut back, 1 base at V and 5 bases at J, with 14 bases in the middle.

The chain joins TRBV19 to TRBJ2-1; the D is unclear. Germline CDR1 LNHDA, CDR2 SQIVND (reference sequence). V lost 2 bases, J lost 4 bases, and 9 bases lay in between. This CDR3 comprises 14 residues. The CDR3 reads CASSIRRPYNEQFF. For the CDR3, the DNA is TGTGCCAGTAGTATAAGGCGGCCGTACAATGAGCAGTTCTTC.

The rearrangement joins TRBV28 to TRBJ2-1; D is ambiguous. Trimming removed 4 bases from V and 3 bases from J, with 10 bases in between. CDR3 length: 14 amino acids. The germline gives CDR1 MDHEN, CDR2 SYDVKM. CDR3 bases: TGTGCCAGCAGTTCTGGAGCGATCTACAATGAGCAGTTCTTC. This gives the protein CASSSGAIYNEQFF.

This chain connects TRBV12-5 to TRBJ2-7; 7 bases are a match to TRBD2. J lost 1 base, V lost 6 bases, and 12 bases had no gene match. CDR3 length: 16 amino acids. Germline V gene lookup returns CDR1 LGHNT and CDR2 FRNRAP. In DNA form, the CDR3 reads TGTGCTAGTGGGGACCAATGGGGGGGGGTATCCTACGAGCAGTACTTC. It translates to CASGDQWGGVSYEQYF.